The T cell receptor beta chain described here comes from a study of control samples from healthy donors and cancer patients. Only in-frame clones appear in the TCRdb table, and some are missing; sequencing was by immunoSEQ multiplex PCR. Counted here are over 150,000 clones, 80% to 95% occurring once; the ten biggest clones make up about 2.1%. The CDR3 is 13 residues long. The germline V gene encodes CDR1 SGHRS and CDR2 YFSETQ. With 0 bases removed from V and 6 bases from J, the gap between germline ends came to 6 bases. The clonotype originates from a woman aged 40-49 years in good health. The genes are TRBV5-1 and TRBJ2-2; D unresolved. Sequencing input: blood. As DNA, the CDR3 is TGCGCCAGCAGCTTGGTAGTGTCCGGGGAGCTGTTTTTT. Encoded protein: CASSLVVSGELFF.